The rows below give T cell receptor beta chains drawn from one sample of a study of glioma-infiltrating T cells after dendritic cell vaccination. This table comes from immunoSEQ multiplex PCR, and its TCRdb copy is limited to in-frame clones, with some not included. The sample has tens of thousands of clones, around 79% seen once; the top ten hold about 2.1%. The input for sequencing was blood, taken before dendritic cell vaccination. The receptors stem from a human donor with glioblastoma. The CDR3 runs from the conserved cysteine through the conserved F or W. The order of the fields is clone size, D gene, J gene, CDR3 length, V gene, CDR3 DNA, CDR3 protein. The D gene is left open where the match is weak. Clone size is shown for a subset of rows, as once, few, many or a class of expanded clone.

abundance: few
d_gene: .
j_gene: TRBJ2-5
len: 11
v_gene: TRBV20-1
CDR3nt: TGCAGTGCTATCCCTCAAGAGACCCAGTACTTC
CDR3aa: CSAIPQETQYF

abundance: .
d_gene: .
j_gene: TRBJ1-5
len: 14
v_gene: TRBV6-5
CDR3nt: TGTGCCAGCAGTGTACAGGGTGTAGGTCAGCCCCAGCATTTT
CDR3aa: CASSVQGVGQPQHF

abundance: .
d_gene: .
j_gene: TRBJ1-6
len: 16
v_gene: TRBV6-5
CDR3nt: TGTGCCAGCAGTTGGGGGGTCCGTTCCTATAATTCACCCCTCCACTTT
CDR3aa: CASSWGVRSYNSPLHF

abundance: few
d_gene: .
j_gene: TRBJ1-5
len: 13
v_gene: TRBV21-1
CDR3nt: TGTGCCAGCAGCCAAGGTAGTAATCAGCCCCAGCATTTT
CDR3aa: CASSQGSNQPQHF

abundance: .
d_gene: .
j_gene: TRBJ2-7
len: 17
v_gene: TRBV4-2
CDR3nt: TGTGCCAGCAGCCAACCCAGCGTTGGCGGGATACCCTACGAGCAGTACTTC
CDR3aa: CASSQPSVGGIPYEQYF

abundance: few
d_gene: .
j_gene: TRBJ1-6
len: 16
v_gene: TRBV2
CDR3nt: TGTGCCAGCAGTGAAGCGCTTGGCGGGACGGGTTCACCCCTCCACTTT
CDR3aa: CASSEALGGTGSPLHF

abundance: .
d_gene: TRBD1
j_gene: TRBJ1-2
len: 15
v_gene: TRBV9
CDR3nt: TGTGCCAGCAGCGTAGTTGGGACAGACCTCTATGGCTACACCTTC
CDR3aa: CASSVVGTDLYGYTF

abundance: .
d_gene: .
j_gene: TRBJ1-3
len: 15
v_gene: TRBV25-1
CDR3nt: TGTGCCAGCAGGACAGGTTCTTTGGGTGGAAACACCATATATTTT
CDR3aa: CASRTGSLGGNTIYF

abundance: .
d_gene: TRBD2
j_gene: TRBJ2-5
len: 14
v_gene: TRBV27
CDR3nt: TGTGCCAGCAGTTTATCGAGCGGGGCGAAGACCCAGTACTTC
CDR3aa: CASSLSSGAKTQYF

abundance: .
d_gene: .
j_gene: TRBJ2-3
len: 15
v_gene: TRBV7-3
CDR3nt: TGTGCCAGCAGCTTCGCCAGGGCTAGCACAGATACGCAGTATTTT
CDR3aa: CASSFARASTDTQYF

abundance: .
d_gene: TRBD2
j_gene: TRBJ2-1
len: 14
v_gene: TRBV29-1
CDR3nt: TGCAGCGTTGTGGGTAGCGGGATGGTGAATGAGCAGTTCTTC
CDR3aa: CSVVGSGMVNEQFF

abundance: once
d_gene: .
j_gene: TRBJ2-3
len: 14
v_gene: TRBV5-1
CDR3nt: TGCGCCAGCAGCTTGGAACAGGGCTCAGATACGCAGTATTTT
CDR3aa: CASSLEQGSDTQYF

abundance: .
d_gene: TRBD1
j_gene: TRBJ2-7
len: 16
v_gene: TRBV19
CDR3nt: TGTGCCAGTAGTACACACAGACAGGGGGTAGAATACGAGCAGTACTTC
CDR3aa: CASSTHRQGVEYEQYF

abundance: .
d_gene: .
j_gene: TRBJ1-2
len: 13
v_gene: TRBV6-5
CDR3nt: TGTGCCAGCACCAAGACAGCTTTCTATGGCTACACCTTC
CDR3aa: CASTKTAFYGYTF

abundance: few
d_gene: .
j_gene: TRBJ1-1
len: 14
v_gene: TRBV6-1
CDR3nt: TGTGCCAGCACCCCGTGGGGGCCAAACACTGAAGCTTTCTTT
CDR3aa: CASTPWGPNTEAFF

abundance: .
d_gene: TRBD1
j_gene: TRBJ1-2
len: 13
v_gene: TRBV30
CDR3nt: TGTGCCTGGAGTATGACAGGGGGCAGGGGCTACACCTTC
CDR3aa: CAWSMTGGRGYTF

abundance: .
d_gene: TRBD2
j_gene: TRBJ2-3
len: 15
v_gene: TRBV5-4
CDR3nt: TGTGCCAGCAGCCGACTAGCACCAAGCACAGATACGCAGTATTTT
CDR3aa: CASSRLAPSTDTQYF

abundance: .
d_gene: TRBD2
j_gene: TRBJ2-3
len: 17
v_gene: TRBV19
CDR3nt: TGTGCCAGTACCTCCTATGGGGCTAGCGGGTTACCAGCTACGCAGTATTTT
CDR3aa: CASTSYGASGLPATQYF

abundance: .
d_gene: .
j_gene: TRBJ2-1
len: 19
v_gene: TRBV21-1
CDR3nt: TGTGCCAGCAGCAAAGAAGGGACTAGCGGGACTTCGGAATACAATGAGCAGTTCTTC
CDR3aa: CASSKEGTSGTSEYNEQFF

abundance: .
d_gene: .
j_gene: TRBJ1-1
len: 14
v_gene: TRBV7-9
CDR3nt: TGTGCCAGCAGCTTAACAGGGAGGGACACTGAAGCTTTCTTT
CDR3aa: CASSLTGRDTEAFF

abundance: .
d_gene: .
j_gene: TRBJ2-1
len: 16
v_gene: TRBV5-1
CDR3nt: TGCGCCAGCAGCCCGGACCTGGGAGGCTCCTACAATGAGCAGTTCTTC
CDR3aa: CASSPDLGGSYNEQFF

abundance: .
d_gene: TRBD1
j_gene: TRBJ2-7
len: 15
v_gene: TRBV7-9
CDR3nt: TGTGCCAGCAGCTCAACAGGGACAGAGGCCTACGAGCAGTACTTC
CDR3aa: CASSSTGTEAYEQYF

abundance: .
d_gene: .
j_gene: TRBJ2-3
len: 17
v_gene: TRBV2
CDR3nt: TGTGCCAGCAGTAGTGGAGGTTATGGGAGTAGCACAGATACGCAGTATTTT
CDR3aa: CASSSGGYGSSTDTQYF

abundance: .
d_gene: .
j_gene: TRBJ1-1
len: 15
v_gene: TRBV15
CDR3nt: TGTGCCACCAGCAGAGGCCAGGACAGCCGCGATGAAGCTTTCTTT
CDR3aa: CATSRGQDSRDEAFF

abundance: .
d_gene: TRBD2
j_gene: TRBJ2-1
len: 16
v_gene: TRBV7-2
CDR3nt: TGTGCCAGCAGCTTTACTCACGGGACTAGCGGGACGGGGCAGTTCTTC
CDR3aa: CASSFTHGTSGTGQFF

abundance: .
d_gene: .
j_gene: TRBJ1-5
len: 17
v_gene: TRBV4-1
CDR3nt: TGCGCCAGCAGCCAAGACGGGTCGGGTTATAGCAATCAGCCCCAGCATTTT
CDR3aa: CASSQDGSGYSNQPQHF

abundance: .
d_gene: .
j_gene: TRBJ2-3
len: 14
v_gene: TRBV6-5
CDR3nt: TGTGCCAGCAGTTCTCCACAGGGTTTCGCTACGCAGTATTTT
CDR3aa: CASSSPQGFATQYF

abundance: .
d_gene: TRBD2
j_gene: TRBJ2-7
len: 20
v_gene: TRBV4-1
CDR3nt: TGCGCCAGCAGCCAAGATTCTACTATAGGACTAGCGGGCATCTCCTACGAGCAGTACTTC
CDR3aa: CASSQDSTIGLAGISYEQYF

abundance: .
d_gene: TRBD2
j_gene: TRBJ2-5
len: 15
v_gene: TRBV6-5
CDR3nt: TGTGCCAGCAGTTACTCGGGGAGGGGAGAGGAGACCCAGTACTTC
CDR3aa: CASSYSGRGEETQYF

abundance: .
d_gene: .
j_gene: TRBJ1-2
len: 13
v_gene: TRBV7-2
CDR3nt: TGTGCCAGCAGCTCCAGGGGTGGCTATGGCTACACCTTC
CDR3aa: CASSSRGGYGYTF

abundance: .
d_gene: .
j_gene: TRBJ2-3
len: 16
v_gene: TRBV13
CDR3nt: TGTGCCAGCAGCTTAGAGGGCAGGGGTCGCACAGATACGCAGTATTTT
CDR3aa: CASSLEGRGRTDTQYF

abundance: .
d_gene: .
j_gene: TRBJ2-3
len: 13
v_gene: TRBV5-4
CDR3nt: TGTGCCAGCAGCTTGGTGGGGACATATACGCAGTATTTT
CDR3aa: CASSLVGTYTQYF

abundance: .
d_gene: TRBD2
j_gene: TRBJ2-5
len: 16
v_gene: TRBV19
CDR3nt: TGTGCCAGTGGCCTTAGGAGCGGGGGAATTCGAGAGACCCAGTACTTC
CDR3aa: CASGLRSGGIRETQYF

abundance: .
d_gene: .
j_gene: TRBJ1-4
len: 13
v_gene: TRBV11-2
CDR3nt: TGTGCCAGCAGCTTTGCAGGGGCCGAAAAACTGTTTTTT
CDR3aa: CASSFAGAEKLFF

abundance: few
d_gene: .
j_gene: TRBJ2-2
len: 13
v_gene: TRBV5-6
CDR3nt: TGTGCCAGCAGCATCGGACAGCCCGGGGAGCTGTTTTTT
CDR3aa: CASSIGQPGELFF

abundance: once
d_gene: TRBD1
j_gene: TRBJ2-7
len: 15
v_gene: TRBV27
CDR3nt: TGTGCCAGCAATTATTCCCGGGACAGCTCCTACGAGCAGTACTTC
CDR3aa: CASNYSRDSSYEQYF

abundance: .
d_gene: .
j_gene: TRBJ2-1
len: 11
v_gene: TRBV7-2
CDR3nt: TGTGCCAGCAGCTTAGTGGGGCCGGAGTTCTTC
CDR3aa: CASSLVGPEFF

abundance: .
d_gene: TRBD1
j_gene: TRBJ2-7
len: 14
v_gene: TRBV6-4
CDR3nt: TGTGCCAGCAGTGTGGACAGGGGGCCCTACGAGCAGTACTTC
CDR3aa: CASSVDRGPYEQYF

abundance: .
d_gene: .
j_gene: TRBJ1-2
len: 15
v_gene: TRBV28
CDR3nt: TGTGCCAGCAGTTTATCGCAGGTACTTAACTATGGCTACACCTTC
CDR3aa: CASSLSQVLNYGYTF

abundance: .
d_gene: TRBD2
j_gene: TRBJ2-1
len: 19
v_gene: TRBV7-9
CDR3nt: TGTGCCAGCAGCACCGGGACTAGCGGGGGGCTACCCTCCTACAATGAGCAGTTCTTC
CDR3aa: CASSTGTSGGLPSYNEQFF

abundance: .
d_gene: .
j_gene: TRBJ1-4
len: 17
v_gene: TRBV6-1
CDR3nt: TGTGCCAGCAGTGAAGCTGTACATGGCCGCACTAATGAAAAACTGTTTTTT
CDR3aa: CASSEAVHGRTNEKLFF

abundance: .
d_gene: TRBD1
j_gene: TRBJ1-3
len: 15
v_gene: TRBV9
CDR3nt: TGTGCCAGCAGCCCCCGGACAGGGGATGGAAACACCATATATTTT
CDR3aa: CASSPRTGDGNTIYF

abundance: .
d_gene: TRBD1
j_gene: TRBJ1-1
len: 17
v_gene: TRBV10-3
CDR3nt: TGTGCCATCAGCATTTCGACAGGGAAATTGAGGAACACTGAAGCTTTCTTT
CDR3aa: CAISISTGKLRNTEAFF

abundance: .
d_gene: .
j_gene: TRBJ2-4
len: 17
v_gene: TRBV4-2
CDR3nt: TGTGCCAGCAGCCCAACCTTGACGGGAAAAGGGGGAAACATTCAGTACTTC
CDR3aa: CASSPTLTGKGGNIQYF